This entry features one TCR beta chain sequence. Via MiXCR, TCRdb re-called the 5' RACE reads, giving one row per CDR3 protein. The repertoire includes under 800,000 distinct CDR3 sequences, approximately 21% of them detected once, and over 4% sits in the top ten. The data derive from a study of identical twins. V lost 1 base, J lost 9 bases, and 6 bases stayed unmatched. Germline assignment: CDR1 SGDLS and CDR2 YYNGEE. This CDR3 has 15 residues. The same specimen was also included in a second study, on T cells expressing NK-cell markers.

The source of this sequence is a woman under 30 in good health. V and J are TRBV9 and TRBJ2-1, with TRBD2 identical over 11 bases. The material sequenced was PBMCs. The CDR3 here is CASSVRSGGALEQFF. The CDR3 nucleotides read TGTGCCAGCAGCGTACGTAGCGGGGGGGCCCTTGAGCAGTTCTTC.